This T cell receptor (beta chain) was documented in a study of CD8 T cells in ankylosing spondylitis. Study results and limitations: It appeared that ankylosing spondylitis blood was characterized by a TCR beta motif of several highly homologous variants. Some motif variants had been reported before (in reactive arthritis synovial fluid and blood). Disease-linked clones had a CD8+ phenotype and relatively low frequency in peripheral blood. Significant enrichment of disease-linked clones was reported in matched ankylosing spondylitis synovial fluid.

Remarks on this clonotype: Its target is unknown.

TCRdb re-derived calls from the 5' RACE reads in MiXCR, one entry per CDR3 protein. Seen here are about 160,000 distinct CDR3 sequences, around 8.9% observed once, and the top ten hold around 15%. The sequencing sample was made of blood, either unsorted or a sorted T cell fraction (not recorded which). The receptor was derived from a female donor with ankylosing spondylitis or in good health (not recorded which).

DNA of the CDR3: TGTGCCTGGAGTGTACTGGAGTCCTACAATGAGCAGTTCTTC. This encodes CAWSVLESYNEQFF. This sequence joins TRBV30 and TRBJ2-1, with D unresolved. The CDR3 is 14 amino acids. Germline CDR1 is GTSNPN and CDR2 is SVGIG (reference sequence). The V end was cut by 0 bases, the J end by 1 base, with 7 bases between.